The T cell receptor (beta chain) under discussion was sequenced for a study of T cell changes during pregnancy in multiple sclerosis. Unmatched junction bases numbered 5, after V lost 4 bases and J lost 5 bases. This CDR3 contains 14 residues. CDR1 and CDR2 (germline): SQVTM, ANQGSEA. Here immunoSEQ multiplex PCR was the method, and the copy in TCRdb shows in-frame clones only, minus some. Found here are some 140,000 clones, about 95% of them singletons; the top ten hold around 0.4%. The receptor comes from a female donor with multiple sclerosis, enrolled in a pregnancy study. This rearrangement joins TRBV29-1 to TRBJ2-5; 12 bases agree with TRBD1. Sequencing used peripheral blood, obtained after pregnancy. This chain's CDR3 is CSVVGTGGWETQYF. The CDR3 DNA sequence: TGCAGCGTTGTTGGGACAGGGGGCTGGGAGACCCAGTACTTC.